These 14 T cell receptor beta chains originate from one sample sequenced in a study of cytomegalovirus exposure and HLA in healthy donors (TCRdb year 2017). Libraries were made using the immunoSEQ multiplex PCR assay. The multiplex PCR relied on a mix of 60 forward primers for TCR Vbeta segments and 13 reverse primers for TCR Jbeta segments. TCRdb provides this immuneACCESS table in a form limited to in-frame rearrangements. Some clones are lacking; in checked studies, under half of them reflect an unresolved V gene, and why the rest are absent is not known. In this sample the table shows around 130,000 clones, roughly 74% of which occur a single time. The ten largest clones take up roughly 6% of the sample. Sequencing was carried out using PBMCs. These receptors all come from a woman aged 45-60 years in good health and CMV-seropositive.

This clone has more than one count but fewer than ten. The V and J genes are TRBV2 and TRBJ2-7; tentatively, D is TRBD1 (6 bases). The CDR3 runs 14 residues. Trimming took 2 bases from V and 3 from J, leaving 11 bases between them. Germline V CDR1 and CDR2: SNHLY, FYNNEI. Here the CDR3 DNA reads TGTGCCAGCAGTGAATTATCCAGGGGCTACGAGCAGTACTTC. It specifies CASSELSRGYEQYF.

CDR3 nucleotides: TGTGCCAGCAGTTTTGACAGGGGGGGCACTGAAGCTTTCTTT. As protein: CASSFDRGGTEAFF. This sequence joins TRBV28 and TRBJ1-1; 9 nucleotides align to TRBD1. With V trimmed by 3 bases and J by 4 bases, 3 bases remained unmatched. Germline V gives CDR1 MDHEN, CDR2 SYDVKM. There are 14 residues in the CDR3. Together with reference TRBV28 and TRBJ1-1, the CDR3 gives the full variable domain: DVKVTQSSRYLVKRTGEKVFLECVQDMDHENMFWYRQDPGLGLRLIYFSYDVKMKEKGDIPEGYSVSREKKERFSLILESASTNQTSMYLCASSFDRGGTEAFFGQGTRLTVV.

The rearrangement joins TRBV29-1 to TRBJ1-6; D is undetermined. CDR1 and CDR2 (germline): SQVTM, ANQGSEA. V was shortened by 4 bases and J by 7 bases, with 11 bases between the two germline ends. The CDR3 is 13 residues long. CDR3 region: CSVGGSLNSPLHF. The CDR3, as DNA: TGCAGCGTTGGAGGCAGCCTAAATTCACCCCTCCACTTT. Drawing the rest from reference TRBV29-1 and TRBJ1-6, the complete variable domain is SAVISQKPSRDICQRGTSLTIQCQVDSQVTMMFWYRQQPGQSLTLIATANQGSEATYESGFVIDKFPISRPNLTFSTLTVSNMSPEDSSIYLCSVGGSLNSPLHFGNGTRLTVT.

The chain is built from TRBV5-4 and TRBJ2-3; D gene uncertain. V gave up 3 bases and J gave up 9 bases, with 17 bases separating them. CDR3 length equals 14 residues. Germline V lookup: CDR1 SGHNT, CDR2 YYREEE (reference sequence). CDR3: CASSSGSRVETQYF. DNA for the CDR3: TGTGCCAGCAGCTCCGGGTCCCGAGTGGAGACGCAGTATTTT.

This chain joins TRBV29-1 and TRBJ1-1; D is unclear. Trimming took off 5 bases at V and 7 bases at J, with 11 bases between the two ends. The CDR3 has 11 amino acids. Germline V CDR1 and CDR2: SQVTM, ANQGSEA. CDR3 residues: CSVQSRREAFF. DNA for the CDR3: TGCAGCGTTCAAAGCCGCCGTGAAGCTTTCTTT.

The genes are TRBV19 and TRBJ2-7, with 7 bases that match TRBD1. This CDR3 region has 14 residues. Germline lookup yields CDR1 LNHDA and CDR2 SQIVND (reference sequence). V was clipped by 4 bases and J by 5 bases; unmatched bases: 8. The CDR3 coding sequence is TGTGCCAGTAGTACCCACCCCACAGGGGACGAGCAGTACTTC. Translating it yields CASSTHPTGDEQYF.

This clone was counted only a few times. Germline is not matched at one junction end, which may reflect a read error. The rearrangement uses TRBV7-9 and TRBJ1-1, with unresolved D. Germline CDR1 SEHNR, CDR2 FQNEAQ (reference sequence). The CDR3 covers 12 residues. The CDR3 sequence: CSSSLVDTEAFF. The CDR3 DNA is TGTTCCAGCAGCTTAGTCGACACTGAAGCTTTCTTT. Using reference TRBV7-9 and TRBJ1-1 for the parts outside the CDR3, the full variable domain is DTGVSQNPRHKITKRGQNVTFRCDPISEHNRLYWYRQTLGQGPEFLTYFQNEAQLEKSRLLSDRFSAERPKGSFSTLEIQRTEQGDSAMYLCSSSLVDTEAFFGQGTRLTVV.

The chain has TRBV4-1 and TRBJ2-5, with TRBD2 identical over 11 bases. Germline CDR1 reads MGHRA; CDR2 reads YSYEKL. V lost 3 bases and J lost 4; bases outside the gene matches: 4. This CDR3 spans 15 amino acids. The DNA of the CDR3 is TGCGCCAGCAGCCAGTCTCTAGCGGGGGGAGAGACCCAGTACTTC. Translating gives CASSQSLAGGETQYF.

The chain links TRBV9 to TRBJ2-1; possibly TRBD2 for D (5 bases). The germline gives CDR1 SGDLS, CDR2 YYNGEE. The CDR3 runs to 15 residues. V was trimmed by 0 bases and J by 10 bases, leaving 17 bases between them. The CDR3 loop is CASSVGGGREAEQFF. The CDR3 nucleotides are TGTGCCAGCAGCGTAGGTGGCGGGCGTGAGGCGGAGCAGTTCTTC. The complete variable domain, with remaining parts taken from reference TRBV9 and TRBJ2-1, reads DSGVTQTPKHLITATGQRVTLRCSPRSGDLSVYWYQQSLDQGLQFLIQYYNGEERAKGNILERFSAQQFPDLHSELNLSSLELGDSALYFCASSVGGGREAEQFFGPGTRLTVL.

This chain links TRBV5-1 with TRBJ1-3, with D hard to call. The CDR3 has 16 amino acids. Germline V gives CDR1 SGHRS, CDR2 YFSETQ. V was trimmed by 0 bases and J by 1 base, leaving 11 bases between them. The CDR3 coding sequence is TGCGCCAGCAGCTTGGCCCTCACTACATCTGGAAACACCATATATTTT. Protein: CASSLALTTSGNTIYF.

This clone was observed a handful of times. The CDR3 loop is CASSEASGGGAFF. CDR3 in DNA: TGCGCCAGCAGTGAGGCCAGTGGGGGAGGAGCTTTCTTT. The chain links TRBV10-2 to TRBJ1-1, with a tentative D call TRBD1 (5 bases). Germline CDR1 reads WSHSY; CDR2 reads SAAADI. The V and J ends lost 2 bases and 10 bases respectively, with 14 bases between them. The CDR3 totals 13 residues.

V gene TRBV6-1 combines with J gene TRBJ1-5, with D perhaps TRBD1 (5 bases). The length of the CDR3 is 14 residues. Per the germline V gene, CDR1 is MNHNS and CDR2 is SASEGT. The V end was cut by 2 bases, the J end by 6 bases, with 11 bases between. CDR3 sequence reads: CASSEIGGFQPQHF. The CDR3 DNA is TGTGCCAGCAGTGAAATCGGGGGGTTTCAGCCCCAGCATTTT.

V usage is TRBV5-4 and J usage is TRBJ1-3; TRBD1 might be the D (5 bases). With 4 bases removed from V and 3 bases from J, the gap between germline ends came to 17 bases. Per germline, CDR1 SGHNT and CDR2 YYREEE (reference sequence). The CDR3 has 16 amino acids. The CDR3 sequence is CASSPRGGQLGNTIYF. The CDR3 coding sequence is TGTGCCAGCAGCCCCCGGGGGGGTCAGCTTGGAAACACCATATATTTT.

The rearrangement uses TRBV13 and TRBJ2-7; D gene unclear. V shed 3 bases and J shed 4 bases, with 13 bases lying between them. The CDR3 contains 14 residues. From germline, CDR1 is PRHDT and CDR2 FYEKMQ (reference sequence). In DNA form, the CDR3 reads TGTGCCAGCAGCTTCGCAGGCCTCACTTACGAGCAGTACTTC. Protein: CASSFAGLTYEQYF.